The present T cell receptor beta chain was sequenced within a study of vaccination effects on CD4 cells after COVID-19. Study overall: Of the BNT162b2 and mRNA-1273 vaccines, participants received two doses of one or the other. Points from the study as a whole: Healthy vaccinees had only 1 of 255 vaccine-induced clones cross-react with common cold coronaviruses.

Sequencing followed a ViraFEST assay step that expanded antigen-specific CD4+ T cells with viral peptide pools. On day 10 of culture, CD4+ T cells were separated out. Neither prior SARS-CoV-2 infection nor positive nucleocapsid antibodies were present in the vaccine recipients. Cells had half their medium changed to IL-2 medium on days 3 and 7. About this clone: No antigen is known for it.

Sequencing used immunoSEQ multiplex PCR; TCRdb keeps in-frame clones, though not all of them. The data hold 77,000 or so clones, with 78% observed a single time. V shed 2 bases and J 16 bases; nucleotides not matched to a gene: 8. CDR3 length: 13 residues. CDR1 is MNHEY, CDR2 SMNVEV, per germline (reference sequence). The source is a human donor who received a COVID-19 vaccine. The source was CD4+ T cells from PBMCs cultured with SARS-CoV-2 spike peptides, collected before COVID-19 vaccination. This chain connects TRBV27 to TRBJ1-6; 7 positions agree with TRBD1. The CDR3 DNA follows: TGTGCCAGCAGTTTAGGGAGACAGGGCCTTCTCCACTTT. Protein sequence: CASSLGRQGLLHF.